The rows below give T cell receptor beta chains drawn from one sample of a study of beta chain features in type 1 diabetes. TCRdb's copy holds only in-frame clones and misses some; the assay was immunoSEQ multiplex PCR. The sample lists 350,000 to 450,000 clones; around 14% were seen once. Sequencing was done on a sample of naive CD4+ T cells from blood. These receptor sequences come from a man aged 25 to 40 in good health. The CDR3 runs from the conserved cysteine through the conserved F or W. The D gene is left open where the match is weak. Clone size, where shown, is once, few, many, or a class for clones that have expanded.

D | J | size | V | DNA | CDR3
NA | TRBJ2-3 | NA | TRBV11-1 | TGTGCCAGCAGCTTATATCGGAGCACAGATACGCAGTATTTT | CASSLYRSTDTQYF
NA | TRBJ1-2 | few | TRBV4-1 | TGCGCCAGCAGCCAAGAAAATACTAACTATGGCTACACCTTC | CASSQENTNYGYTF
NA | TRBJ1-3 | NA | TRBV30 | TGTGCCTGGAGTCAGATCTCTGGAAACACCATATATTTT | CAWSQISGNTIYF
TRBD2 | TRBJ2-1 | NA | TRBV5-1 | TGCGCCAGCAGCTCCCGGACTAGCGGGAGTTTTCTGGGGGAGCAGTTCTTC | CASSSRTSGSFLGEQFF
NA | TRBJ1-1 | NA | TRBV7-8 | TGTGCCAGCAGCTTAGCGAGGTGGGACACTGAAGCTTTCTTT | CASSLARWDTEAFF
NA | TRBJ1-1 | NA | TRBV18 | TGTGCCAGCTCACCCCCGCTCCACGGCAGCTTGAACACTGAAGCTTTCTTT | CASSPPLHGSLNTEAFF
TRBD2 | TRBJ2-3 | NA | TRBV30 | TGTGCCTGGAGTGTCGTGCCCCTGGGACTAGCGGGAATAGATACGCAGTATTTT | CAWSVVPLGLAGIDTQYF
NA | TRBJ2-4 | few | TRBV6-6 | TGTGCCAGCAGTCCTTTGCCCCCGGGCGCCAAAAACATTCAGTACTTC | CASSPLPPGAKNIQYF
NA | TRBJ1-2 | NA | TRBV5-6 | TGTGCCAGCAGCTTGGAGCCACAAATCTATGGCTACACCTTC | CASSLEPQIYGYTF
NA | TRBJ2-5 | NA | TRBV5-1 | TGCGCCAGCAGCCGTGGAGAGTTAGAGACCCAGTACTTC | CASSRGELETQYF
TRBD2 | TRBJ2-3 | NA | TRBV4-2 | TGTGCCAGCAGCCAAGATTGGGTTCGGGCTAGCGGGACCGCAGATACGCAGTATTTT | CASSQDWVRASGTADTQYF
TRBD2 | TRBJ2-1 | few | TRBV7-8 | TGTGCCAGCAGCACTAGGACTAGGGACAATGAGCAGTTCTTC | CASSTRTRDNEQFF
NA | TRBJ2-7 | few | TRBV28 | TGTGCCAGCAGTCCTACGGGGGATATCTACGAGCAGTACTTC | CASSPTGDIYEQYF
NA | TRBJ2-5 | few | TRBV14 | TGTGCCAGCAGCCAAAAACAGCGCCGGGAGACCCAGTACTTC | CASSQKQRRETQYF
NA | TRBJ1-1 | NA | TRBV5-4 | TGTGCCAGCAGCCCATTGGCGTGGAACACTGAAGCTTTCTTT | CASSPLAWNTEAFF